The 22 T cell receptor beta chains below all came from one sample that was sequenced in a study of T-cell reconstitution after alpha-beta-depleted transplantation in children listed by TCRdb under 2016. The treatment or condition label of this sample denotes: allogeneic hematopoietic cell transplantation with graft depleted of TCRalphabeta T cells and CD19 B cells. The library was built by means of PCR. The reads were generated on an Illumina HiSeq 2500. Molecular barcoding was employed in the preparation of TCR libraries, with unique molecular identifiers being used to normalize TCRbeta repertoire quantification. The public reads were reprocessed in TCRdb via fastp at Q25 and MiXCR, keeping in-frame beta chains. When rows share a CDR3 protein, they turn into one entry using the most common DNA and genes. This sample has approximately 130,000 distinct CDR3 sequences in its table, and roughly 10% of those were observed once. Around 24% of the sample comes from the top ten.

The sequencing here drew on PBMCs, mostly from graft donor cells, taken 180 days after TCRalphabeta/CD19-depleted stem cell transplant. The receptor source for this set is a girl under three years old who had a stem cell transplant for combined immunodeficiency, so the T cells may come from the graft donor.

V is TRBV20-1 and J is TRBJ2-1; D is ambiguous. This CDR3 has 12 residues. Trimming left V 2 bases short and J 9 bases short, with 11 bases between. The germline V gene has CDR1 DFQATT and CDR2 SNEGSKA (reference sequence). CDR3 sequence: CSARLGSGEQFF. CDR3 DNA sequence: TGCAGTGCTAGACTTGGATCCGGTGAGCAGTTCTTC.

The gene calls are TRBV20-1 and TRBJ2-7; no definite D call. The V and J ends lost 0 bases and 7 bases respectively, with 13 bases between them. The CDR3 has 13 residues. Germline CDR1 is DFQATT and CDR2 is SNEGSKA (reference sequence). DNA of the CDR3: TGCAGTGCTAGAGATGAACACCCGAGGGAGCAGTACTTC. This sequence encodes CSARDEHPREQYF.

The CDR3 loop reads CASSVEGLVATGELFF. As DNA, the CDR3 is TGTGCCAGCAGCGTAGAGGGACTAGTAGCCACCGGGGAGCTGTTTTTT. This sequence joins TRBV9 and TRBJ2-2, with 8 bases aligning to TRBD2. The V segment lost 0 bases and the J segment 4 bases; nucleotides outside the gene matches: 5. This CDR3 has 16 amino acids. The germline CDR1 and CDR2 sequences are SGDLS and YYNGEE.

The CDR3 region has the DNA TGTGCCAGCTCATCTAGCGGTCAAGAGACCCAGTACTTC. The encoded protein is CASSSSGQETQYF. The chain joins TRBV6-6 to TRBJ2-5, with TRBD2 identical over 7 bases. Germline V gene data show CDR1 as MNHNY and CDR2 as SVGAGI (reference sequence). The CDR3 spans 13 residues. V shed 8 bases, J shed 2 bases, and the junction held 5 bases outside the gene matches.

The chain employs TRBV7-2 and TRBJ1-2; perhaps TRBD1 as D (5 bases). Germline V gene lookup returns CDR1 SGHTA and CDR2 FQGNSA. Trimming shortened V by 3 bases and J by 7 bases, and 15 bases separated the two germline ends. The CDR3 is 14 residues long. CDR3 coding DNA: TGTGCCAGCAGCTTGCGGGGGGGATCGGGTGGCTACACCTTC. Protein sequence: CASSLRGGSGGYTF.

The chain recombines TRBV6-1 with TRBJ1-4; 7 nucleotides align to TRBD1. V trimming: 6 bases; J trimming: 11 bases; junction bases outside the gene matches: 12. CDR3 length: 14 amino acids. The germline V gene has CDR1 MNHNS and CDR2 SASEGT. As DNA, the CDR3 is TGTGCCAGCAGCGAAACAAGGGGGCGAACCAAACTGTTTTTT. Amino acids: CASSETRGRTKLFF.

The chain links TRBV20-1 to TRBJ2-7; D is uncertain. Trimming stripped 3 bases from V and 0 bases from J, with 9 bases between. The CDR3 is 13 amino acids. Germline loops: CDR1 DFQATT, CDR2 SNEGSKA (reference sequence). For the CDR3, the DNA is TGCAGTGCTAGTGAGACAATCTCCTACGAGCAGTACTTC. Its protein product is CSASETISYEQYF.

V and J are TRBV4-1 and TRBJ1-2, with D unclear. V shed 2 bases and J shed 2 bases, with 9 bases lying between them. Germline lookup yields CDR1 MGHRA and CDR2 YSYEKL. This CDR3 has 14 residues. CDR3 sequence: CASSQIGVNYGYTF. CDR3 DNA: TGCGCCAGCAGCCAAATCGGGGTGAACTATGGCTACACCTTC.

The chain combines TRBV20-1 with TRBJ2-7; no firm D call. CDR3 length: 15 amino acids. The germline V gene has CDR1 DFQATT and CDR2 SNEGSKA (reference sequence). V was shortened by 0 bases and J by 0 bases, with 12 bases between the two germline ends. This CDR3 is CSARDMAVSSYEQYF. CDR3 sequence (DNA): TGCAGTGCTAGAGATATGGCAGTCAGCTCCTACGAGCAGTACTTC.

This chain joins TRBV11-2 and TRBJ2-7; no reliable D call. Germline V gene sequence: CDR1 SGHAT, CDR2 FQNNGV. V was trimmed by 1 base and J by 4 bases, leaving 14 bases between them. The CDR3 loop spans 15 amino acids. The CDR3 sequence: CASSLATYSLYEQYF. For the CDR3, the DNA is TGTGCCAGCAGCTTAGCTACATACTCCTTGTACGAGCAGTACTTC. Combining the CDR3 with reference TRBV11-2 and TRBJ2-7 gives the whole variable domain EAGVAQSPRYKIIEKRQSVAFWCNPISGHATLYWYQQILGQGPKLLIQFQNNGVVDDSQLPKDRFSAERLKGVDSTLKIQPAKLEDSAVYLCASSLATYSLYEQYFGPGTRLTVT.

The chain joins TRBV7-9 to TRBJ2-5; D gene uncertain. This CDR3 region has 14 residues. Germline V gives CDR1 SEHNR, CDR2 FQNEAQ (reference sequence). V lost 5 bases and J 5 bases, leaving 15 bases between the germline ends. CDR3 amino acids: CASSLTAGWETQYF. The CDR3 DNA reads TGTGCCAGCAGCCTTACGGCCGGGTGGGAGACCCAGTACTTC.

There are many counts of this clonotype. This chain links TRBV29-1 with TRBJ2-5; perhaps TRBD1 as D (6 bases). Germline V gene data show CDR1 as SQVTM and CDR2 as ANQGSEA. The CDR3 is 13 residues long. The V gene lost 2 bases and the J gene lost 4 bases, with 11 bases spanning the gap. This CDR3 is CSVEQQGLETQYF. The CDR3 nucleotides are TGCAGCGTTGAACAGCAGGGGTTAGAGACCCAGTACTTC.

The chain combines TRBV29-1 with TRBJ1-3; 7 nucleotides match TRBD1. The germline V gene has CDR1 SQVTM and CDR2 ANQGSEA. CDR3 length: 16 amino acids. Unmatched junction bases numbered 9, after V lost 2 bases and J lost 2 bases. CDR3 amino acids: CSVELPTGIPGNTIYF. CDR3 DNA: TGCAGCGTTGAACTACCGACAGGGATCCCTGGAAACACCATATATTTT.

The J gene is TRBJ2-7, the V gene TRBV12-3 or TRBV12-4; no firm D call. This CDR3 has 13 residues. The V gene lost 4 bases and the J gene lost 2 bases, with 9 bases spanning the gap. CDR3 residues: CASSSNPTYEQYF. The CDR3 bases are TGTGCCAGCAGTTCGAACCCTACCTACGAGCAGTACTTC.

This clonotype was found many times. The chain combines TRBV29-1 with TRBJ1-6; unclear D gene. Germline CDR1 is SQVTM and CDR2 is ANQGSEA. This CDR3 is built from 14 residues. V lost 1 base, J lost 8 bases, and 12 bases lay in between. CDR3 protein: CSVEGERVDSPLHF. In DNA form, the CDR3 reads TGCAGCGTTGAAGGGGAACGGGTTGATTCACCCCTCCACTTT.

Points on this clonotype: Possible read error: a much larger clone is one base away. V and J are TRBV7-8 and TRBJ2-1; 9 bases agree with TRBD2. V was pared by 4 bases and J by 7 bases, with 11 bases of the junction left unmatched. This CDR3 is built from 16 residues. CDR1 SGHVS and CDR2 FQNEAQ come from the germline V gene. CDR3 coding DNA: TGTGCCAGCAGCTCCTCCGGGACTAGCATGAAAAATGAGCAGTTCTTC. Its protein product is CASSSSGTSMKNEQFF.

The chain joins TRBV5-1 to TRBJ2-7, with TRBD2 matching over 13 bases. The CDR3 spans 17 residues. J was trimmed by 7 bases and V by 0 bases; bases with no gene match: 10. From germline, CDR1 is SGHRS and CDR2 YFSETQ. CDR3 coding DNA: TGCGCCAGCAGCTTGGAGACTAGCGGGGGGCTTTTGAGGGAGCAGTACTTC. This gives the protein CASSLETSGGLLREQYF. The full variable domain, completed using reference TRBV5-1 and TRBJ2-7, is KAGVTQTPRYLIKTRGQQVTLSCSPISGHRSVSWYQQTPGQGLQFLFEYFSETQRNKGNFPGRFSGRQFSNSRSEMNVSTLELGDSALYLCASSLETSGGLLREQYFGPGTRLTVT.

This clonotype was seen repeatedly, ten times or more. The chain joins TRBV19 to TRBJ2-3, with D perhaps matching TRBD1 or TRBD2 (5 bases each). V lost 6 bases and J 0 bases, leaving 7 bases between the germline ends. The CDR3 sequence is 13 residues long. The germline CDR1 and CDR2 sequences are LNHDA and SQIVND (reference sequence). For the CDR3, the DNA is TGTGCCAGTAGCCGGGACAGCACAGATACGCAGTATTTT. Its protein is CASSRDSTDTQYF.

This clonotype came up a few times. The V gene is TRBV4-3, the J gene TRBJ2-7; TRBD1 might be the D (5 bases). Germline CDR1 and CDR2: LGHNA and YSLEER. CDR3 length: 14 amino acids. Trimming stripped 1 base from V and 1 base from J, with 8 bases between. The CDR3 protein is CASSQAQASYEQYF. DNA of the CDR3: TGCGCCAGCAGCCAAGCACAGGCGTCCTACGAGCAGTACTTC.

This clonotype was seen only a few times. The rearrangement links TRBV13 to TRBJ2-3; 7 bases are shared with TRBD2. Germline V lookup: CDR1 PRHDT, CDR2 FYEKMQ (reference sequence). The CDR3 length is 15 residues. V was pared by 4 bases and J by 4 bases, with 8 bases of the junction left unmatched. The CDR3 DNA is TGTGCCAGCAGCTCCGGGACTATAGGCGCAGATACGCAGTATTTT. It translates to CASSSGTIGADTQYF.

The V gene is TRBV20-1, the J gene TRBJ1-1; D ambiguous. The V end lost 5 bases, the J end lost 3 bases, and 7 bases lay between the germline ends. CDR3 length equals 11 residues. Germline loops: CDR1 DFQATT, CDR2 SNEGSKA (reference sequence). The DNA for the CDR3 is TGCAGTGCTGTCCTGTACACTGAAGCTTTCTTT. It specifies CSAVLYTEAFF.

The chain links TRBV9 to TRBJ1-1, with TRBD1 matching over 7 bases. CDR3 length: 15 residues. The germline V gene has CDR1 SGDLS and CDR2 YYNGEE. Trimming cost V 1 base and J 2 bases; bases outside gene matches: 5. The DNA of the CDR3 is TGTGCCAGCAGCGTATCGGGGACAGCAAACACTGAAGCTTTCTTT. Translating gives CASSVSGTANTEAFF. The entire variable domain, with the rest obtained from reference TRBV9 and TRBJ1-1, is as follows: DSGVTQTPKHLITATGQRVTLRCSPRSGDLSVYWYQQSLDQGLQFLIQYYNGEERAKGNILERFSAQQFPDLHSELNLSSLELGDSALYFCASSVSGTANTEAFFGQGTRLTVV.